This T cell receptor (beta chain) came from a study of blood T cell repertoires in COVID-19. Study context: Both acute and convalescent COVID-19 samples were obtained from the United States, Italy and Spain. T cells, B-cell-depleted T cells, or PBMCs supplied cDNA or gDNA.

The CDR3 runs 14 residues. With 1 base removed from V and 4 bases from J, the gap between germline ends came to 8 bases. The V gene's germline CDR1 is MGHRA and CDR2 YSYEKL. In the source study's methods: Estimation of nucleated cell counts relied on the amplification of reference gene primers. Assay: immunoSEQ multiplex PCR; the TCRdb copy retains only in-frame clones and omits some. D and trimming come from the DNA, and the V and J calls and clone size come from that table. The data hold 300,000 to 350,000 clones, with roughly 87% observed a single time. This receptor was identified in a man aged 18 to 30 with active or convalescent COVID-19. Sequencing input: peripheral blood. The rearrangement links TRBV4-1 to TRBJ1-5, with D perhaps TRBD1 (6 bases). The CDR3 region is CASSQGQVNQPQHF. The CDR3 DNA reads TGCGCCAGCAGCCAAGGACAGGTGAATCAGCCCCAGCATTTT.